The rows below give T cell receptor beta chains drawn from one sample of a study of T cells in Graves' hyperthyroidism and ophthalmopathy. TCRdb re-called the multiplex PCR reads with MiXCR, one entry per CDR3 protein. The sample lists about 360,000 distinct CDR3 sequences, about 15% seen once, with roughly 26% in the top ten. Material for sequencing was blood. All receptors derive from a woman aged 18-35 years with Graves' hyperthyroidism that later progressed to Graves' ophthalmopathy. The CDR3 runs from the conserved cysteine through the conserved F or W. D genes are given only for firm matches. Rows give clone size only sometimes, using once, few, many, or a class for an expanded clone.

j_call clone_size d_call v_call cdr3_nt cdr3_aa
TRBJ2-5 many - TRBV5-1 TGCGCCAGCTCCACGACCACCGGGGCACTCCAAGAGACCCAGTACTTC CASSTTTGALQETQYF
TRBJ1-5 - - TRBV27 TGTGCCAGCAGTTTAATAGGAGGGTATCAGCCCCAGCATTTT CASSLIGGYQPQHF
TRBJ2-3 - TRBD2 TRBV7-9 TGTGCCAGCAGCTTAGCCCAGGGGGTCCTAGCGGGAGTTACAGATACGCAGTATTTT CASSLAQGVLAGVTDTQYF
TRBJ2-1 - TRBD1 TRBV5-8 TGTGCCAGCAGCAGCCGGGACAGCACCTTCTACAATGAGCAGTTCTTC CASSSRDSTFYNEQFF
TRBJ1-1 few TRBD1 TRBV6-1 TGTGCCAGCGAGGACAGGGCGAACACTGAAGCTTTCTTT CASEDRANTEAFF
TRBJ2-1 many TRBD1 TRBV2 TGTGCCAAGGGGTCGAGCGGACAGGAGTACAATGAGCAGTTCTTC CAKGSSGQEYNEQFF
TRBJ2-5 few TRBD1 TRBV5-4 TGTGCCAGCAGCCCCAGGACAGGAGGCGTCGGAGAGACCCAGTACTTC CASSPRTGGVGETQYF
TRBJ2-7 - - TRBV6-2/TRBV6-3 TGTGCCAGCCGAACCGGGACATACTACGAGCAGTACTTC CASRTGTYYEQYF
TRBJ2-7 - TRBD1 TRBV4-1 TGCGCCAGCAGCCAAGATACCCTGCGACAGGGGGCGAACGAGCGGTACTTC CASSQDTLRQGANERYF
TRBJ1-4 many - TRBV29-1 TGCAGCGTTGAGGTCAGGGGTAATGAAAAACTGTTTTTT CSVEVRGNEKLFF
TRBJ2-7 many TRBD2 TRBV6-1 TGTGCCAGCAGATGGGTTATTGGACTAGCGGGCGTCTCCTACGAGCAGTACTTC CASRWVIGLAGVSYEQYF
TRBJ2-7 many TRBD2 TRBV7-2 TGTGCCAGCAGCTTAGACCCAGCGGGAGGGCGTGAGCAGTACTTC CASSLDPAGGREQYF
TRBJ2-7 many TRBD2 TRBV11-2 TGTGCCAGCAGCATACTAGCGGGAGGACACGAGCAGTACTTC CASSILAGGHEQYF
TRBJ1-3 - - TRBV6-1 TGTGCCAGCAGTCCCAATCCGACAGAATACCCTGGAAACACCATATATTTT CASSPNPTEYPGNTIYF
TRBJ1-5 many - TRBV5-6 TGTGCCAGCAGCTTCGGGCAGGCCAATCAGCCCCAGCATTTT CASSFGQANQPQHF
TRBJ1-1 many - TRBV20-1 TGCAGTGCCCAGAGAGGGACGGCGGGGGGCAGTACTGAAGCTTTCTTT CSAQRGTAGGSTEAFF
TRBJ2-7 - TRBD1 TRBV11-3 TGTGCCAGCAGCCCCGGACAGGGTGGCGACGAGCAGTACTTC CASSPGQGGDEQYF
TRBJ2-7 many - TRBV30 TGTGCCTGGGCTTCGGACCTTAACTACGAGCAGTACTTC CAWASDLNYEQYF
TRBJ2-3 many - TRBV15 TGTGCCACCAGCAGAGGAGGGGGTATGGGGACAGATACGCAGTATTTT CATSRGGGMGTDTQYF
TRBJ1-1 many - TRBV15 TGTGCCACCAGCAGACGCACAGTTATGAACACTGAAGCTTTCTTT CATSRRTVMNTEAFF
TRBJ1-3 - TRBD1 TRBV4-1 TGCGCCAGCAGCCAAGTGGCCGGGACAGCGGGAAACACCATATATTTT CASSQVAGTAGNTIYF
TRBJ2-7 many TRBD2 TRBV7-6 TGTGCCAGCAGCCGTAGCGGGAGGGCCCACGAGCAGTACTTC CASSRSGRAHEQYF
TRBJ2-1 many TRBD2 TRBV7-9 TGTGCCAGCAGCCCCAGAAGGCGGGAGGACTCCTACAATGAGCAGTTCTTC CASSPRRREDSYNEQFF
TRBJ2-5 many TRBD1 TRBV24-1 TGTGCCACCAGTGACCCGACAGGGCCCCTCCAAGAGACCCAGTACTTC CATSDPTGPLQETQYF
TRBJ2-1 - TRBD2 TRBV20-1 TGCAGTGCTAGTGACCCCGGGACTAGCGGCTACAATGAGCAGTTCTTC CSASDPGTSGYNEQFF
TRBJ2-7 many TRBD2 TRBV30 TGTGCCTGGAGTCCTCTACGCGGGGGCTACGAGCAGTACTTC CAWSPLRGGYEQYF
TRBJ1-2 - TRBD1 TRBV28 TGTGCCAGCAAAAAGGGGGCCGGCTATGGCTACACCTTC CASKKGAGYGYTF
TRBJ2-1 many TRBD2 TRBV2 TGTGCCAGCAGTGTTAATAGCGGGAAGATTGAGCAGTTCTTC CASSVNSGKIEQFF
TRBJ2-7 many - TRBV13 TGTGCCAGCAGCCAAACCGACTACGAGCAGTACTTC CASSQTDYEQYF
TRBJ2-7 many TRBD1 TRBV13 TGTGCCAGCAGCTTGGAGACAGGGGCCAGCATTTCCTACGAGCAGTACTTC CASSLETGASISYEQYF
TRBJ2-1 - TRBD2 TRBV7-2 TGTGCCAGCAGCTCCCCGGAGACTAGCGGGAGCTATGAGCAGTTCTTC CASSSPETSGSYEQFF
TRBJ1-3 few TRBD1 TRBV12-3/TRBV12-4 TGTGCCAACACCCAGACAGGGACCCACACCATATATTTT CANTQTGTHTIYF
TRBJ2-7 - - TRBV5-6 TGTGCCAGCAGCTTGAAGTTCGCGGGATTCAGCTACGAGCAGTACTTC CASSLKFAGFSYEQYF